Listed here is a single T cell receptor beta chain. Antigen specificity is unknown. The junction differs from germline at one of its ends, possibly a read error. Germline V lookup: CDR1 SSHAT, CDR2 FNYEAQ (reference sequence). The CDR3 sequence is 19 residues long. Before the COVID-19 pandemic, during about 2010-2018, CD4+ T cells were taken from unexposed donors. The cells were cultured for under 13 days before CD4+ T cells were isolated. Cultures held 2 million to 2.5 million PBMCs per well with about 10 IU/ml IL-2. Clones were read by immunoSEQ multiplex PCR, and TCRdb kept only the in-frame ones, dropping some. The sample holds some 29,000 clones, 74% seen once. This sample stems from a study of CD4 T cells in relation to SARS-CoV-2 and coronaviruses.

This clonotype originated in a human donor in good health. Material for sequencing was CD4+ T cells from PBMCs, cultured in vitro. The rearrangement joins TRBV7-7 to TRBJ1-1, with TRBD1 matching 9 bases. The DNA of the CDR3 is TGTGCTAGCAGCTTCTTATTTTTGAGGGACAGGGCCGCTCGCACTGAAGCTTTCTTT. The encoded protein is CASSFLFLRDRAARTEAFF.